This T cell receptor beta chain originates from a study of blood T cell repertoires in COVID-19. Study-level background: The United States, Italy and Spain were the sources of the acute and convalescent COVID-19 samples. The analysed material was cDNA or gDNA that came from T cells, B-cell-depleted T cells, or PBMCs.

Original processing notes: Reference gene primer amplification gave estimated nucleated cell counts. The data were produced by immunoSEQ multiplex PCR, yet TCRdb's version contains in-frame clones alone and is incomplete. The V and J calls and clone size come from that table; D and trimming were worked out from the DNA. Of 15,000 to 20,000 clones listed, over 65% are singletons. The CDR3 totals 13 residues. Looked up from germline, CDR1 is MNHNY and CDR2 is SVGAGI (reference sequence). The V and J ends lost 4 bases and 5 bases respectively, with 12 bases between them. Sequenced: peripheral blood. The TCR sequence derives from a man between 60 and 75 years old with active or convalescent COVID-19. J is TRBJ2-7 and V is TRBV6-6, with a weak D call TRBD1 (6 bases). The CDR3 region has the DNA TGTGCCAGCAGTTCCTACAGGGAGAACGAGCAGTACTTC. This sequence encodes CASSSYRENEQYF.